A selection of T cell receptor beta chains follows, all from one sample in a study of shared clonotypes between healthy human individuals. Sequenced by immunoSEQ multiplex PCR; TCRdb stores in-frame clones only, minus some. The table lists about 460,000 clones, roughly three quarters of them singletons, with around 13% in the top ten. Specimen: PBMCs. The origin of the receptors is a woman in her 40s in good health. Some clones in this sample may be carry-over from other donors' samples. Both conserved end residues are part of each CDR3. D genes are given only for firm matches. Rows may omit the clone size; those that give it use once, few, many or a size class.

>NA|TRBJ2-5|once|TRBV19
TGTGCCAGTAGTATAGTGGCGGAAGAAGAGACCCAGTACTTC
CASSIVAEEETQYF
>NA|TRBJ1-5|NA|TRBV4-2
TGTGCCAGCAGCCAGGGTAATAATCAGCCCCAGCATTTT
CASSQGNNQPQHF
>NA|TRBJ2-7|NA|TRBV6-1
TGTGCCAGCAGTGACTTCTGGAGGACTTCTCCCTACGAGCAGTACTTC
CASSDFWRTSPYEQYF
>NA|TRBJ2-5|NA|TRBV19
TGTGCCAGTAGGGGGATTGGTCGAGAGACCCAGTACTTC
CASRGIGRETQYF
>TRBD1|TRBJ1-4|NA|TRBV18
TGTGCCAGCTCACCACCGTGGGACAGGGTCGAAAAACTGTTTTTT
CASSPPWDRVEKLFF
>TRBD1|TRBJ2-3|NA|TRBV27
TGTGCCAGCAAGGATCAGTGGGACAGAGGCACAGATACGCAGTATTTT
CASKDQWDRGTDTQYF
>NA|TRBJ2-3|once|TRBV10-1
TGCGCCAGCAGTGGATCTAGCACAGATACGCAGTATTTT
CASSGSSTDTQYF
>TRBD1|TRBJ1-6|many|TRBV5-1
TGCGCCAGCAGCCGGGACAGGGTATCTTCACCCCTCCACTTT
CASSRDRVSSPLHF
>NA|TRBJ2-5|NA|TRBV5-1
TGCGCCAGCACCATCAGCCTGGCGGAAGAGACCCAGTACTTC
CASTISLAEETQYF
>NA|TRBJ1-2|few|TRBV4-3
TGCGCCAGCAGCCAGTGGGTGGGCCCGGGTCGTGGCGGCTACACCTTC
CASSQWVGPGRGGYTF
>TRBD2|TRBJ2-5|NA|TRBV7-3
TGTGCCAGCAGTCCTCTAGCGGGAGGGCCTGAGACCCAGTACTTC
CASSPLAGGPETQYF
>NA|TRBJ2-1|NA|TRBV11-2
TGTGCCAGCAGCTTATGGGCTTTCAATGAGCAGTTCTTC
CASSLWAFNEQFF
>NA|TRBJ2-7|NA|TRBV10-3
TGTGCCATCAGTGGAGATGACAGGCCGACCTACGAGCAGTACTTC
CAISGDDRPTYEQYF
>NA|TRBJ1-6|many|TRBV15
TGTGCCACCAGCAGAGATGCGGATTCACCCCTCCACTTT
CATSRDADSPLHF
>TRBD2|TRBJ2-5|NA|TRBV7-8
TGTGCCAGCAGCAGTTCAGCGGGAGGAAGAGAGACCCAGTACTTC
CASSSSAGGRETQYF
>NA|TRBJ2-1|NA|TRBV19
TGTGCCAGTAGTATAGGACTAGTTGTGTTCTTC
CASSIGLVVFF
>NA|TRBJ2-1|NA|TRBV4-1
TGCGCCAGCAGCCAAGCGGGTTATGGGTTTGATGAGCAGTTCTTC
CASSQAGYGFDEQFF
>TRBD2|TRBJ2-1|NA|TRBV10-3
TGTGCCATCTACGGCGGGAGTAGGGGTGAGCAGTTCTTC
CAIYGGSRGEQFF
>TRBD1|TRBJ1-1|NA|TRBV18
TGTGCCAGCTCACCTGGGGACAGGGAGGATACTGAAGCTTTCTTT
CASSPGDREDTEAFF
>NA|TRBJ1-5|NA|TRBV27
TGTGCCAGCAGTTTTTTGGGAGACAATCAGCCCCAGCATTTT
CASSFLGDNQPQHF
>NA|TRBJ2-7|many|TRBV28
TGTGCCAGCAGCGGACGGGACGGAAGCTCCTACGAGCAGTACTTC
CASSGRDGSSYEQYF
>NA|TRBJ2-7|few|TRBV7-9
TGTGCCAGCAGCCAATGGGGACGCGAGCAGTACTTC
CASSQWGREQYF
>NA|TRBJ2-5|NA|TRBV4-1
TGCGCCAGCAGCCAAGAGGGAGAAGAGACCCAGTACTTC
CASSQEGEETQYF
>TRBD1|TRBJ2-7|NA|TRBV2
TGTGCCAGCAGCGACAGGGTGTACGAGCAGTACTTC
CASSDRVYEQYF
>TRBD1|TRBJ2-2|NA|TRBV29-1
TGCAGCGCTCGGACAGGGGCCAACACCGGGGAGCTGTTTTTT
CSARTGANTGELFF
>TRBD2|TRBJ2-7|NA|TRBV10-1
TGCGCCAGCAGCCCTGGACTAGCCTACGAGCAGTACTTC
CASSPGLAYEQYF
>TRBD2|TRBJ2-1|NA|TRBV28
TGTGCCAGCAGTTTATCGAAGGGGTTTGCTAGCGGGACGACCTACAATGAGCAGTTCTTC
CASSLSKGFASGTTYNEQFF
>TRBD1|TRBJ1-2|NA|TRBV5-1
TGCGCCAGCAGCCGACAGGGGGCGGATGGCTACACCTTC
CASSRQGADGYTF
>TRBD2|TRBJ2-1|NA|TRBV4-1
TGCGCCAGCAGTCGGGGTTCACTAGCGGGGACTAGAAATGAGCAGTTCTTC
CASSRGSLAGTRNEQFF
>NA|TRBJ1-5|NA|TRBV6-5
TGTGCCAGCAGCAGGGACTTTAATCAGCCCCAGCATTTT
CASSRDFNQPQHF
>TRBD1|TRBJ2-1|NA|TRBV28
TGTGCCAGCAGTTTATGGGGGGACAGGGCGGAAAATGAGCAGTTCTTC
CASSLWGDRAENEQFF
>TRBD2|TRBJ2-7|NA|TRBV5-1
TGCGCCAGCAGCTTCCTAGCGGGAGACCTCTACGAGCAGTACTTC
CASSFLAGDLYEQYF
>NA|TRBJ2-3|once|TRBV5-1
TGCGCCAGCAGCCTAGGACCGTTGGCGGCAAGCACAGATACGCAGTATTTT
CASSLGPLAASTDTQYF
>TRBD2|TRBJ2-3|many|TRBV5-8
TGTGCCAGCAGCTTACTAGCGGGCATTACTAGCACAGATACGCAGTATTTT
CASSLLAGITSTDTQYF
>TRBD1|TRBJ2-2|NA|TRBV5-4
TGTGCCAGCAGCACTGACAGGGTCGCGAACACCGGGGAGCTGTTTTTT
CASSTDRVANTGELFF
>NA|TRBJ2-2|NA|TRBV15
TGTGCCACCAGCAGAGATGTACACGGGGAGCTGTTTTTT
CATSRDVHGELFF
>NA|TRBJ1-2|NA|TRBV18
TGTGCCAGCTCACCGTCAGGGACGGATGGCTACACCTTC
CASSPSGTDGYTF
>TRBD2|TRBJ2-1|NA|TRBV11-1
TGTGCCAGCAGCTTTGGCCTAGCGGAGGAACAGTTCTTC
CASSFGLAEEQFF
>NA|TRBJ2-3|NA|TRBV7-6
TGTGCCAGCAGCTTAGATCACGGGAGCACAGATACGCAGTATTTT
CASSLDHGSTDTQYF
>TRBD2|TRBJ2-3|NA|TRBV29-1
TGCAGCGTTGAAGTCAGGGGACTAGCGGGACTAGCGCAGTATTTT
CSVEVRGLAGLAQYF
>NA|TRBJ1-4|NA|TRBV5-4
TGTGCCAGCAGCTTGGACGGCGGGTTCACTAATGAAAAACTGTTTTTT
CASSLDGGFTNEKLFF
>NA|TRBJ2-3|NA|TRBV5-1
TGCGCCAGCAGCTTGGACACTAGCACAGATACGCAGTATTTT
CASSLDTSTDTQYF
>NA|TRBJ2-2|NA|TRBV6-6
TGTGCCAGCAGTTACTCGAAGTTAGGGGAGCTGTTTTTT
CASSYSKLGELFF
>TRBD1|TRBJ2-7|NA|TRBV7-9
TGTGCCAGCAGCCTTGGACAGGGACACGACGAGCAGTACTTC
CASSLGQGHDEQYF
>TRBD2|TRBJ2-1|NA|TRBV27
TGTGCCAGCAGTTTCCTTGGCGGGAGCTCCTACAATGAGCAGTTCTTC
CASSFLGGSSYNEQFF
>TRBD1|TRBJ2-2|NA|TRBV18
TGTGCCAGCTCACCGAGACAGGGCCCGCTTACCACCGGGGAGCTGTTTTTT
CASSPRQGPLTTGELFF
>TRBD1|TRBJ1-2|NA|TRBV27
TGTGCCAGCAGTCCGGACAGGGGGTGGTATGGCTACACCTTC
CASSPDRGWYGYTF
>TRBD2|TRBJ2-5|NA|TRBV30
TGTGCCTGGAGTGCCCGGACTAGCGGGCAAGAGACCCAGTACTTC
CAWSARTSGQETQYF
>NA|TRBJ2-6|once|TRBV7-2
TGTGCCAGCAGCTTAGGAGGGGGTTCTGGGGCCAACGTCCTGACTTTC
CASSLGGGSGANVLTF
>NA|TRBJ2-5|few|TRBV11-3
TGTGCCAGCAGCCCCTCCGGAGGGGATCAAGAGACCCAGTACTTC
CASSPSGGDQETQYF
>TRBD1|TRBJ1-1|NA|TRBV6-6
TGTGCCAGCGAGACAGGGAGAACCACTGAAGCTTTCTTT
CASETGRTTEAFF
>TRBD1|TRBJ2-1|NA|TRBV4-1
TGCGCCAGCAGCCTACACCGGGACAGCACAATGAAGCAGTTCTTC
CASSLHRDSTMKQFF
>TRBD2|TRBJ2-1|NA|TRBV6-1
TGTGCCAGCAGTGAAGCCCCTACGGGAGGGCCCTACAATGAGCAGTTCTTC
CASSEAPTGGPYNEQFF
>NA|TRBJ1-4|NA|TRBV5-1
TGCGCCAGCAGCTTGTCGGGAACTAATGAAAAACTGTTTTTT
CASSLSGTNEKLFF